A selection of T cell receptor beta chains follows, all from one sample in a study of T cell responses to AZD1222 COVID-19 vaccine. Profiling relied on immunoSEQ multiplex PCR, and the TCRdb table lists in-frame clones only, not all of them. The sample consists of about 72,000 clones, roughly nine tenths of them appearing once. The source was peripheral blood, collected 28 days after the second AZD1222 dose. Receptor source: an adult who received the AZD1222 COVID-19 vaccine. CDR3s include the opening cysteine and the closing phenylalanine or tryptophan. Each record gives: D gene, V gene, clone size, J gene, CDR3 protein, CDR3 DNA. The D gene is left open where the match is weak. Expanded clones are given a class, and other clones once, few, many or no size at all.

d_gene: NA; v_gene: TRBV13; abundance: NA; j_gene: TRBJ2-7; CDR3aa: CASSPGRREQYF; CDR3nt: TGTGCCAGCAGCCCAGGGAGAAGGGAGCAGTACTTC
d_gene: NA; v_gene: TRBV9; abundance: NA; j_gene: TRBJ2-7; CDR3aa: CASSPPGLAYEQYF; CDR3nt: TGTGCCAGCAGCCCGCCGGGACTCGCCTACGAGCAGTACTTC
d_gene: TRBD1; v_gene: TRBV10-2; abundance: NA; j_gene: TRBJ2-1; CDR3aa: CASSSGTGYNEQFF; CDR3nt: TGCGCCAGCAGCTCCGGGACAGGGTACAATGAGCAGTTCTTC
d_gene: NA; v_gene: TRBV7-8; abundance: NA; j_gene: TRBJ2-7; CDR3aa: CASSLPGGASGNEQYF; CDR3nt: TGTGCCAGCAGCCTACCTGGCGGGGCCTCGGGGAACGAGCAGTACTTC
d_gene: TRBD2; v_gene: TRBV7-3; abundance: NA; j_gene: TRBJ2-1; CDR3aa: CASSPAGGHGEQFF; CDR3nt: TGTGCCAGCAGCCCCGCGGGAGGGCATGGTGAGCAGTTCTTC
d_gene: NA; v_gene: TRBV7-9; abundance: NA; j_gene: TRBJ1-2; CDR3aa: CASSLYGGYTF; CDR3nt: TGTGCCAGCAGCTTATATGGCGGCTACACCTTC
d_gene: NA; v_gene: TRBV28; abundance: NA; j_gene: TRBJ2-5; CDR3aa: CASSLGRPKETQYF; CDR3nt: TGTGCCAGCAGTTTAGGGCGGCCTAAAGAGACCCAGTACTTC
d_gene: TRBD1; v_gene: TRBV15; abundance: NA; j_gene: TRBJ1-2; CDR3aa: CATRLAYRGDYGYTF; CDR3nt: TGTGCCACCAGGCTGGCGTACAGGGGGGACTATGGCTACACCTTC
d_gene: TRBD1; v_gene: TRBV7-9; abundance: NA; j_gene: TRBJ2-5; CDR3aa: CASATPGGLGETQYF; CDR3nt: TGTGCCAGCGCCACCCCAGGGGGTCTGGGAGAGACCCAGTACTTC
d_gene: NA; v_gene: TRBV10-3; abundance: NA; j_gene: TRBJ1-2; CDR3aa: CAISESRTPTGYTF; CDR3nt: TGTGCCATCAGTGAGTCGCGGACCCCTACCGGCTACACCTTC
d_gene: NA; v_gene: TRBV5-4; abundance: NA; j_gene: TRBJ1-3; CDR3aa: CASSLEEGGYSGNTIYF; CDR3nt: TGTGCCAGCAGCTTGGAAGAGGGGGGCTATTCCGGAAACACCATATATTTT
d_gene: NA; v_gene: TRBV12-3/TRBV12-4; abundance: NA; j_gene: TRBJ2-7; CDR3aa: CASSPTGYEQYF; CDR3nt: TGTGCCAGCAGTCCGACAGGCTACGAGCAGTACTTC
d_gene: TRBD2; v_gene: TRBV28; abundance: NA; j_gene: TRBJ2-2; CDR3aa: CASSVAGLTGELFF; CDR3nt: TGTGCCAGCAGTGTAGCGGGGCTCACCGGGGAGCTGTTTTTT
d_gene: NA; v_gene: TRBV3-1/TRBV3-2; abundance: NA; j_gene: TRBJ1-6; CDR3aa: CASSQVFRDGGGSPLHF; CDR3nt: TGTGCCAGCAGCCAAGTTTTCCGGGACGGGGGAGGTTCACCCCTCCACTTT
d_gene: TRBD2; v_gene: TRBV7-2; abundance: NA; j_gene: TRBJ2-1; CDR3aa: CASSPGIAGDTEQFF; CDR3nt: TGTGCCAGCAGCCCAGGAATAGCGGGAGACACCGAGCAGTTCTTC
d_gene: TRBD1; v_gene: TRBV30; abundance: NA; j_gene: TRBJ2-1; CDR3aa: CAWSPGTGGYNEQFF; CDR3nt: TGTGCCTGGAGTCCCGGGACAGGGGGCTACAATGAGCAGTTCTTC
d_gene: NA; v_gene: TRBV7-9; abundance: NA; j_gene: TRBJ1-4; CDR3aa: CASSRTGATNEKLFF; CDR3nt: TGTGCCAGCAGCCGAACAGGAGCAACTAATGAAAAACTGTTTTTT
d_gene: NA; v_gene: TRBV2; abundance: NA; j_gene: TRBJ2-7; CDR3aa: CAVKGQDTYEQYF; CDR3nt: TGTGCCGTCAAGGGGCAGGATACCTACGAGCAGTACTTC
d_gene: TRBD1; v_gene: TRBV4-1; abundance: NA; j_gene: TRBJ1-1; CDR3aa: CASSQGKGQGRFF; CDR3nt: TGCGCCAGCAGCCAAGGAAAAGGACAGGGACGTTTCTTT
d_gene: NA; v_gene: TRBV4-1; abundance: once; j_gene: TRBJ2-2; CDR3aa: CASSQSWSSGELFF; CDR3nt: TGCGCCAGCAGCCAATCTTGGTCGTCCGGGGAGCTGTTTTTT
d_gene: NA; v_gene: TRBV6-5; abundance: NA; j_gene: TRBJ2-7; CDR3aa: CASNLVLAASYEQYF; CDR3nt: TGTGCCAGCAATCTCGTGCTGGCAGCGAGCTACGAGCAGTACTTC
d_gene: NA; v_gene: TRBV19; abundance: once; j_gene: TRBJ1-6; CDR3aa: CASSMGQGSPLHF; CDR3nt: TGTGCCAGTAGTATGGGCCAAGGCTCACCCCTCCACTTT
d_gene: NA; v_gene: TRBV19; abundance: NA; j_gene: TRBJ1-5; CDR3aa: CASSIDGRHSNQPQHF; CDR3nt: TGTGCCAGTAGTATAGACGGCAGACATAGCAATCAGCCCCAGCATTTT
d_gene: NA; v_gene: TRBV11-3; abundance: NA; j_gene: TRBJ2-2; CDR3aa: CASSLGPWGLNTGELFF; CDR3nt: TGTGCCAGCAGCTTAGGTCCCTGGGGCCTGAACACCGGGGAGCTGTTTTTT
d_gene: TRBD1; v_gene: TRBV9; abundance: NA; j_gene: TRBJ1-5; CDR3aa: CASSRDSNQPQHF; CDR3nt: TGTGCCAGCAGCAGGGACAGTAATCAGCCCCAGCATTTT
d_gene: NA; v_gene: TRBV5-1; abundance: NA; j_gene: TRBJ1-6; CDR3aa: CASSPDSFHTGLHF; CDR3nt: TGCGCCAGCAGCCCCGACAGTTTTCATACAGGCCTCCACTTT